The present TCR beta chain was sequenced within a study of response to subunit inactivated influenza vaccine. The CDR3 loop spans 14 amino acids. The trim removed 7 bases at V and 6 bases at J, leaving 5 bases unmatched. This clonotype was found many times. TCRdb processed the RT-PCR reads anew with MiXCR; each CDR3 protein has one entry. There are approximately 500,000 distinct CDR3 sequences in the sample; over 10% occur only once, and around 13% lies in the top ten. This chain joins TRBV12-3 or TRBV12-4 and TRBJ2-2, with 10 bases fitting TRBD2. This specimen consisted of PBMCs from blood, obtained roughly 47 days after vaccination. This receptor was obtained from a man aged 50-59 years who received an inactivated influenza vaccine. The CDR3 coding sequence is TGTGCCAGCATAGCGGGAGGTTGGTCCGGGGAGCTGTTTTTT. Translating gives CASIAGGWSGELFF.